These 23 T cell receptor beta chains came from one sample sequenced in a study of blood T cell repertoires in COVID-19 (dated by TCRdb to 2019 to 2021). To prepare the library, the immunoSEQ multiplex PCR assay was applied. TCRdb retrieved this table from immuneACCESS and kept in-frame rearrangements only. Not all clones are present; in checked studies, unresolved V genes account for under half, and no reason is known for the remainder. The sample contains about 190,000 clones, around 85% of them found a single time. Roughly 12% of the sample comes from the top ten. The sample comprised peripheral blood. These receptors came from a woman aged 45-65 years with acute or convalescent COVID-19.

The CDR3 bases are TGTGCCAGCAGTTCGACAGGGCCCTCCTACGAGCAGTACTTC. This encodes CASSSTGPSYEQYF. The rearrangement uses TRBV6-2 or TRBV6-3 and TRBJ2-7; 7 bases align to TRBD1. Unmatched junction bases numbered 3, after V lost 4 bases and J lost 0 bases. Germline V gene sequence: CDR1 MNHEY, CDR2 SVGEGT. The CDR3 runs to 14 residues.

This chain uses TRBV14 with TRBJ2-3; TRBD1 matches 10 bases. The CDR3 length is 15 residues. V shed 5 bases, J shed 3 bases, and the junction held 5 bases outside the gene matches. Germline CDR1 is SGHDN and CDR2 is FVKESK. The CDR3 here is CASSARQGATDTQYF. CDR3 nucleotide sequence: TGTGCCAGCAGCGCTCGACAGGGGGCAACAGATACGCAGTATTTT.

The J gene is TRBJ2-7, the V gene TRBV7-2; the D gene is possibly TRBD2 (5 bases). CDR3 size: 14 residues. Germline V gene data show CDR1 as SGHTA and CDR2 as FQGNSA. The V and J ends lost 4 bases and 1 base respectively, with 11 bases between them. The CDR3 region is CASSSRGESYEQYF. The CDR3 DNA reads as TGTGCCAGCAGCTCCCGTGGGGAGTCCTACGAGCAGTACTTC.

The chain recombines TRBV15 with TRBJ2-3; 7 nucleotides line up with TRBD2. V trimming: 4 bases; J trimming: 5 bases; junction bases outside the gene matches: 9. CDR3 size: 15 residues. CDR1 is LNHNV, CDR2 YYDKDF, per germline (reference sequence). CDR3 bases: TGTGCCACCAGCACGTATAAGGGGAGGGAAGATACGCAGTATTTT. Its protein is CATSTYKGREDTQYF.

The V call is TRBV5-5, the J call TRBJ2-5, with 8 bases identical to TRBD2. The CDR3 extends over 13 amino acids. Germline V gene data show CDR1 as SGHKS and CDR2 as YYEKEE (reference sequence). With V trimmed by 2 bases and J by 3 bases, 0 bases remained unmatched. The CDR3 DNA reads as TGTGCCAGCAGCTTCGGGGGGGAAGAGACCCAGTACTTC. This encodes CASSFGGEETQYF.

This rearrangement joins TRBV4-3 to TRBJ2-3; 13 bases are a match to TRBD2. There are 16 residues in the CDR3. Trimming at V came to 0 bases and at J to 4 bases, leaving 1 base not matched to a gene. Per germline, CDR1 LGHNA and CDR2 YSLEER. The CDR3 DNA follows: TGCGCCAGCAGCCAAGAGACTAGCGGGAGGTCAGATACGCAGTATTTT. Its translation: CASSQETSGRSDTQYF.

J is TRBJ2-1 and V is TRBV6-2 or TRBV6-3; the match to TRBD1 covers 11 bases. The germline V gene encodes CDR1 MNHEY and CDR2 SVGEGT. The CDR3 spans 17 residues. V gave up 2 bases and J gave up 2 bases; unmatched junction bases: 5. Here the CDR3 DNA reads TGTGCCAGCAGTTACCCGCGGACAGGGGGCGCCTACAATGAGCAGTTCTTC. Protein: CASSYPRTGGAYNEQFF.

The rearrangement uses TRBV6-5 and TRBJ1-1; TRBD1 is a possible D gene (6 bases). This CDR3 has 15 amino acids. Trimming took 7 bases from V and 3 from J, leaving 18 bases between them. Germline V gives CDR1 MNHEY, CDR2 SVGAGI. In DNA form, the CDR3 reads TGTGCCAGCACCTCAAGGGGGGGCGCTTACACTGAAGCTTTCTTT. Residues: CASTSRGGAYTEAFF.

The chain combines TRBV7-9 with TRBJ2-1, with D perhaps TRBD1 (5 bases). Germline assignment: CDR1 SEHNR and CDR2 FQNEAQ (reference sequence). Trimming left V 5 bases short and J 6 bases short, with 14 bases between. The CDR3 spans 14 residues. CDR3 protein: CASSLEGAGNEQFF. Written as DNA, the CDR3 is TGTGCCAGCAGCCTTGAAGGGGCTGGCAATGAGCAGTTCTTC.

In the case of this clone: The identical CDR3 is also encoded by other nucleotide sequences in the sample. The rearrangement uses TRBV18 and TRBJ2-3; maybe TRBD2 (6 bases). Germline CDR1 and CDR2: KGHSH and LQKENI. Trimming took 1 base from V and 0 from J, leaving 8 bases between them. The CDR3 has 15 amino acids. In DNA, the CDR3 is TGTGCCAGCTCACCACTAGGGACTAGCACAGATACGCAGTATTTT. It is translated as CASSPLGTSTDTQYF.

The V and J genes are TRBV19 and TRBJ1-5; D gene uncertain. Between the trimmed V and J ends, which lost 8 bases and 0 bases, there was a span of 8 bases. The CDR3 is made up of 13 amino acids. CDR1 is LNHDA and CDR2 is SQIVND in the germline V gene (reference sequence). In DNA, the CDR3 is TGTGCCAGTGGAGAGTATAGCAATCAGCCCCAGCATTTT. This sequence encodes CASGEYSNQPQHF.

About this clone: The sample carries other DNA sequences with the same CDR3. The rearrangement links TRBV25-1 to TRBJ2-7; no clear D. Trimming took 3 bases from V and 1 from J, leaving 10 bases between them. This CDR3 is built from 14 residues. Germline V gives CDR1 MGHDK, CDR2 SYGVNS. The CDR3 sequence: CASSDRLLSYEQYF. The CDR3 region has the DNA TGTGCCAGCAGTGACCGACTCCTATCCTACGAGCAGTACTTC.

The V gene is TRBV19, the J gene TRBJ1-5; TRBD1 agrees at 10 bases. Germline CDR1 reads LNHDA; CDR2 reads SQIVND (reference sequence). This CDR3 spans 15 amino acids. V shed 9 bases and J 3 bases; nucleotides not matched to a gene: 8. The DNA for the CDR3 is TGTGCCAGCCAAAGGGACAGGGGATTCAATCAGCCCCAGCATTTT. Protein sequence: CASQRDRGFNQPQHF.

The chain couples TRBV27 to TRBJ2-2; TRBD2 matches at 7 bases. V lost 6 bases, J lost 7 bases, and 11 bases stayed unmatched. The CDR3 is made up of 15 amino acids. Germline values: CDR1 MNHEY, CDR2 SMNVEV (reference sequence). The CDR3 DNA sequence: TGTGCCAGCAGCCGACTAGCCGGGGGTATCGGGGAGCTGTTTTTT. It is translated as CASSRLAGGIGELFF.

This clone was recorded a few times. The chain carries TRBV24-1 and TRBJ1-3, with TRBD1 as a possible D gene (6 bases). V lost 9 bases and J 0 bases, leaving 20 bases between the germline ends. CDR3 length: 17 residues. Germline V lookup: CDR1 KGHDR, CDR2 SFDVKD. The CDR3, as DNA: TGTGCCACCCTCAGGGGCTTAAACCTCTCCTCTGGAAACACCATATATTTT. Translating it yields CATLRGLNLSSGNTIYF.

This clone was seen once. This sample includes further DNA sequences coding for the same CDR3. This chain joins TRBV2 and TRBJ1-2; 8 positions match TRBD1. Germline CDR1 is SNHLY and CDR2 is FYNNEI. The J segment lost 2 bases and the V segment lost 6 bases, leaving 2 bases of the junction unmatched. The CDR3 has 13 amino acids. CDR3 in DNA: TGTGCCAGCAGCAGACAGGGGAACTATGGCTACACCTTC. Protein product: CASSRQGNYGYTF.

A few counts support this clone. The chain couples TRBV5-5 to TRBJ2-7, with 11 bases identical to TRBD2. Germline CDR1 and CDR2: SGHKS and YYEKEE (reference sequence). The CDR3 is 14 amino acids. The V and J ends lost 2 bases and 4 bases, in that order; junction bases with no gene match: 2. As DNA, the CDR3 is TGTGCCAGCAGCTTCCTAGCGGGAGGATACGAGCAGTACTTC. It yields the protein CASSFLAGGYEQYF.

In its sample, this clone was seen a few times. In the same sample, other DNA sequences code for this CDR3. V and J are TRBV6-5 and TRBJ2-5; D is possibly TRBD1 (5 bases). The length of the CDR3 is 13 residues. Trimming pared 2 bases from V and 3 bases from J, leaving 7 bases between. Germline-derived CDR1 and CDR2 are MNHEY and SVGAGI. In nucleotides, the CDR3 is TGTGCCAGCAGTTACGGCAGGGAAGAGACCCAGTACTTC. The encoded protein is CASSYGREETQYF.

This clone has a count of ten or more. Additional DNA sequences in this sample encode the identical CDR3. The gene calls are TRBV15 and TRBJ2-7; 7 nucleotides align to TRBD1. The J segment lost 2 bases and the V segment lost 1 base, leaving 5 bases of the junction unmatched. Per the germline V gene, CDR1 is LNHNV and CDR2 is YYDKDF (reference sequence). The CDR3 sequence is 15 residues long. CDR3 protein: CATSRGGTETYEQYF. The CDR3 nucleotides are TGTGCCACCAGCAGAGGGGGGACAGAGACCTACGAGCAGTACTTC.

The chain has TRBV30 and TRBJ2-3; TRBD2 agrees at 7 bases. The CDR3 is 16 amino acids. CDR1 and CDR2 from the germline V gene are GTSNPN and SVGIG (reference sequence). V was pared by 1 base and J by 5 bases, with 12 bases of the junction left unmatched. CDR3 region: CAWSGRWGRARDTQYF. CDR3 nucleotide sequence: TGTGCCTGGAGTGGTCGTTGGGGGAGGGCCAGAGATACGCAGTATTTT.

The CDR3 region is CASSPTGGPTNEQFF. The CDR3 DNA sequence: TGTGCCAGCAGCCCTACGGGGGGTCCCACCAATGAGCAGTTCTTC. The chain recombines TRBV9 with TRBJ2-1, with 7 bases identical to TRBD2. Germline V gene data show CDR1 as SGDLS and CDR2 as YYNGEE. The CDR3 is made up of 15 amino acids. Trimming at V came to 4 bases and at J to 6 bases, leaving 10 bases not matched to a gene.

Here the CDR3 reads CASSLQDSSYNSPLHF. The CDR3 DNA sequence: TGTGCCAGCAGCTTACAGGATAGCTCCTATAATTCACCCCTCCACTTT. The rearrangement joins TRBV7-9 to TRBJ1-6; D remains unclear. The CDR3 spans 16 residues. The germline V and J ends were trimmed by 2 bases and 0 bases, with 8 bases remaining between them. Germline CDR1 is SEHNR and CDR2 is FQNEAQ (reference sequence).

By sample share, this clone is medium-sized. The CDR3 is CASTTGTSIPYEQYF. In DNA form, the CDR3 reads TGTGCCAGCACCACCGGGACTAGCATACCCTACGAGCAGTACTTC. The rearrangement joins TRBV28 to TRBJ2-7, with TRBD2 matching over 9 bases. CDR1 is MDHEN and CDR2 is SYDVKM in the germline V gene. The V gene end was trimmed by 7 bases and the J gene end by 2 bases; junction bases not matched to a gene: 9. There are 15 residues in the CDR3.